This T cell receptor beta chain came from a study of shared clonotypes between healthy human individuals. Whole-study results and caveats: The low donor count limited represented genetic and exposure-history diversity.

Deep-level assay runs were performed. TCRdb's table, derived via immunoSEQ multiplex PCR, lists solely in-frame clones and lacks some. The sample gives roughly 1,100,000 clones, 70% to 80% of which show up once; roughly 1.5% is in the top ten. Points on this clone: Its antigen is unidentified.

The CDR3 has 17 amino acids. Per germline, CDR1 SGHTS and CDR2 YDEGEE. V trimming: 5 bases; J trimming: 1 base; junction bases outside the gene matches: 10. The receptor comes from a man aged 18 to 35 in good health. J is TRBJ1-5 and V is TRBV5-8; the match to TRBD1 covers 9 bases. The material sequenced was memory CD4+ T cells sorted from blood. Subset given: CD45RA-negative fraction. The CDR3 nucleotides read TGTGCCAGCAGAGTTTGGACAGGGGAAAGGAGCAATCAGCCCCAGCATTTT. Translated, it gives CASRVWTGERSNQPQHF. Supplemented by reference TRBV5-8 and TRBJ1-5, the full variable domain reads EAGVTQSPTHLIKTRGQQATLRCSPISGHTSVYWYQQALGLGLQFLLWYDEGEERNRGNFPPRFSGRQFPNYSSELNVNALELEDSALYLCASRVWTGERSNQPQHFGDGTRLSIL.